The next 24 T cell receptor beta chains were all read from a single sample in a study of shared clonotypes between healthy human individuals. Sequencing was performed with immunoSEQ multiplex PCR; in TCRdb, only in-frame clones are kept and a portion is missing. Here the sample spans roughly 2.2 million clones, approximately 95% being singletons. Sequencing was carried out using naive CD4+ T cells from PBMCs. Described subset: CD45RA+ positively selected. The receptors were gathered from a man younger than 30 in good health. Some clones in this sample may be carry-over from other donors' samples.

V usage is TRBV19 and J usage is TRBJ1-1; no reliable D call. Trimming stripped 1 base from V and 1 base from J, with 10 bases between. Germline V gene sequence: CDR1 LNHDA, CDR2 SQIVND (reference sequence). This CDR3 spans 15 amino acids. Here the CDR3 reads CASSIGVPRNTEAFF. CDR3 bases: TGTGCCAGTAGTATAGGAGTACCGAGGAACACTGAAGCTTTCTTT. Supplemented by reference TRBV19 and TRBJ1-1, the full variable domain reads DGGITQSPKYLFRKEGQNVTLSCEQNLNHDAMYWYRQDPGQGLRLIYYSQIVNDFQKGDIAEGYSVSREKKESFPLTVTSAQKNPTAFYLCASSIGVPRNTEAFFGQGTRLTVV.

This chain joins TRBV19 and TRBJ1-5; 7 nucleotides line up with TRBD1. Germline CDR1 reads LNHDA; CDR2 reads SQIVND (reference sequence). The CDR3 is 14 amino acids. Losses at the gene ends were 9 bases for V and 8 bases for J; bases not matched to a gene: 13. CDR3 nucleotide sequence: TGTGCCAGCCAGACAGGGACGTTTCTGGAGCCCCAGCATTTT. This sequence encodes CASQTGTFLEPQHF.

The CDR3: CASSLAGPYNEQFF. CDR3 nucleotides: TGTGCCAGCAGCTTAGCTGGGCCCTACAATGAGCAGTTCTTC. The V gene is TRBV11-2, the J gene TRBJ2-1; no clear D gene. The CDR3 consists of 14 residues. Germline V gene data show CDR1 as SGHAT and CDR2 as FQNNGV. Trimming pared 1 base from V and 2 bases from J, leaving 6 bases between. Complete variable domain (other parts from reference TRBV11-2 and TRBJ2-1): EAGVAQSPRYKIIEKRQSVAFWCNPISGHATLYWYQQILGQGPKLLIQFQNNGVVDDSQLPKDRFSAERLKGVDSTLKIQPAKLEDSAVYLCASSLAGPYNEQFFGPGTRLTVL.

The chain joins TRBV5-4 to TRBJ2-7; a weak D match, TRBD1 (5 bases). The CDR3 length is 12 residues. Germline values: CDR1 SGHNT, CDR2 YYREEE (reference sequence). Trimming left V 4 bases short and J 7 bases short, with 12 bases between. CDR3 nucleotides: TGTGCCAGCAGCCGGTCTGGGGCGGAGCAGTACTTC. As protein: CASSRSGAEQYF.

The chain uses TRBV28 and TRBJ1-5; 8 bases are a match to TRBD1. This CDR3 contains 19 residues. CDR1 MDHEN and CDR2 SYDVKM come from the germline V gene. V lost 4 bases to trimming and J lost 0 bases; unmatched junction nucleotides: 14. CDR3 nucleotides: TGTGCCAGCAGTTCCCCCCAACAGGGGGGCTCGTATAGCAATCAGCCCCAGCATTTT. As protein: CASSSPQQGGSYSNQPQHF.

Only one count was recorded for this clone. The chain combines TRBV7-6 with TRBJ2-7; either TRBD1 or TRBD2 may fit D (5 bases each). V was shortened by 5 bases and J by 2 bases, with 13 bases between the two germline ends. From germline, CDR1 is SGHVS and CDR2 FNYEAQ. There are 14 residues in the CDR3. The CDR3 sequence: CASSPGTETYEQYF. The DNA for the CDR3 is TGTGCCAGCAGCCCGGGGACGGAAACCTACGAGCAGTACTTC.

This clone was recorded only once. A junction boundary mismatches the germline segment, possibly from a read error. The rearrangement joins TRBV30 to TRBJ1-2; D not certain. This CDR3 comprises 15 residues. Per the germline V gene, CDR1 is GTSNPN and CDR2 is SVGIG (reference sequence). CDR3 residues: CAWSASDPATNGYTF. CDR3 DNA: TGTGCATGGAGTGCCAGCGACCCGGCAACCAATGGCTACACCTTC.

The gene calls are TRBV15 and TRBJ1-2, with D unclear. The CDR3 is 13 residues long. Germline CDR1 is LNHNV and CDR2 is YYDKDF (reference sequence). V dropped 4 bases and J dropped 4 bases, with 10 bases sitting between them. CDR3 in DNA: TGTGCCACCAGCAATAAAGGACTCTATGGCTACACCTTC. Translated, it gives CATSNKGLYGYTF.

The chain uses TRBV28 and TRBJ2-1; TRBD2 aligns across 11 bases. Germline loops: CDR1 MDHEN, CDR2 SYDVKM. The junction had 6 bases not matched to a gene; V was cut back by 3 bases and J by 5 bases. This CDR3 spans 16 amino acids. In DNA form, the CDR3 reads TGTGCCAGCAGTTTCCGTTTAGCGGGGGGGAACAATGAGCAGTTCTTC. Translated, it gives CASSFRLAGGNNEQFF.

The V gene is TRBV6-5, the J gene TRBJ2-1, with D tentatively TRBD1 (6 bases). CDR3 size: 13 residues. Germline V CDR1 and CDR2: MNHEY, SVGAGI. The V and J ends lost 6 bases and 4 bases respectively, with 10 bases between them. CDR3 coding DNA: TGTGCCAGCAGCCCTACAGGGTACAATGAGCAGTTCTTC. This translates into CASSPTGYNEQFF.

The chain is built from TRBV7-3 and TRBJ1-1, with TRBD1 as a possible D gene (5 bases). Germline-derived CDR1 and CDR2 are SGHTA and FQGTGA. The CDR3 has 16 amino acids. V lost 0 bases and J lost 1, with 12 bases in between. CDR3 sequence (DNA): TGTGCCAGCAGCTTAACGTTCGGGGCAGAGAACACTGAAGCTTTCTTT. Protein product: CASSLTFGAENTEAFF. The full variable domain, in which reference TRBV7-3 and TRBJ1-1 provide the parts outside the CDR3, is GAGVSQTPSNKVTEKGKYVELRCDPISGHTALYWYRQSLGQGPEFLIYFQGTGAADDSGLPNDRFFAVRPEGSVSTLKIQRTERGDSAVYLCASSLTFGAENTEAFFGQGTRLTVV.

The V and J genes are TRBV28 and TRBJ2-3; 8 nucleotides agree with TRBD2. The V gene's germline CDR1 is MDHEN and CDR2 SYDVKM. Trimming at V came to 5 bases and at J to 4 bases, leaving 8 bases not matched to a gene. The CDR3 extends over 15 amino acids. CDR3: CASSPGYGRADTQYF. CDR3 bases: TGTGCCAGCAGTCCCGGGTACGGGAGGGCAGATACGCAGTATTTT.

V gene TRBV7-3 combines with J gene TRBJ2-7; tentative D call: TRBD1 (5 bases). The CDR3 consists of 14 residues. Per germline, CDR1 SGHTA and CDR2 FQGTGA. V shed 3 bases and J shed 2 bases, with 11 bases lying between them. The CDR3 reads CASSFGSGTYEQYF. CDR3 DNA: TGTGCCAGCAGCTTTGGTTCAGGGACCTACGAGCAGTACTTC.

CDR3 amino acids: CASSPRGSYEQYF. CDR3 nucleotide sequence: TGTGCCAGCAGCCCTAGGGGGAGCTACGAGCAGTACTTC. V and J are TRBV5-6 and TRBJ2-7, with a possible D match to TRBD1 (6 bases). This CDR3 comprises 13 residues. The germline V gene encodes CDR1 SGHDT and CDR2 YYEEEE. V was clipped by 4 bases and J by 3 bases, with 11 bases between them.

This clone was detected only once. V is TRBV28 and J is TRBJ2-7; 9 bases fit TRBD1. CDR1 is MDHEN and CDR2 is SYDVKM in the germline V gene. With V trimmed by 7 bases and J by 7 bases, 8 bases remained unmatched. The CDR3 covers 13 residues. The CDR3 here is CASKRTGVREQYF. CDR3 in DNA: TGTGCCAGCAAGAGGACAGGGGTGAGGGAGCAGTACTTC.

This chain links TRBV7-2 with TRBJ2-2, with 7 bases aligning to TRBD1. Looked up from germline, CDR1 is SGHTA and CDR2 is FQGNSA. The ends lost 5 bases at V and 5 bases at J; junction bases unmatched: 5. This CDR3 spans 14 amino acids. CDR3 bases: TGTGCCAGCAGCGGACGACAGGGAACCGGGGAGCTGTTTTTT. Amino acids: CASSGRQGTGELFF.

This rearrangement joins TRBV15 to TRBJ2-7, with TRBD2 identical over 8 bases. CDR1 and CDR2 (germline): LNHNV, YYDKDF (reference sequence). The CDR3 sequence is 16 residues long. After removal of 5 bases from V and 7 bases from J, the junction contained 16 bases not matched to a gene. The CDR3, as DNA: TGTGCCACCAGCCAAGGGTTTTACGGGAGGGCTGGGGAGCAGTACTTC. Translating it yields CATSQGFYGRAGEQYF.

In DNA, the CDR3 is TGTGCCAGCAGCCAAGATCAAGGCTACGAGCAGTACTTC. It yields the protein CASSQDQGYEQYF. This chain connects TRBV4-2 to TRBJ2-7, with unresolved D. The V end lost 0 bases, the J end lost 3 bases, and 6 bases lay between the germline ends. CDR1 and CDR2 from the germline V gene are LGHNA and YNFKEQ. CDR3 size: 13 residues.

About this clone itself: The same CDR3 also results from other DNA sequences found in this sample. V is TRBV7-9 and J is TRBJ2-5; 7 nucleotides agree with TRBD2. CDR3 length: 13 amino acids. The germline gives CDR1 SEHNR, CDR2 FQNEAQ (reference sequence). Unmatched junction bases numbered 3, after V lost 3 bases and J lost 5 bases. DNA for the CDR3: TGTGCCAGCAGCTTGGCGGGAGCGGAGACCCAGTACTTC. This gives the protein CASSLAGAETQYF.

The chain recombines TRBV19 with TRBJ1-5; 9 bases line up with TRBD1. Germline CDR1 reads LNHDA; CDR2 reads SQIVND (reference sequence). Trimming removed 5 bases from V and 6 bases from J; junction bases left unmatched: 8. This CDR3 contains 15 residues. CDR3 bases: TGTGCCAGTAGTGCGGGACAGGGTAGGGGTCAGCCCCAGCATTTT. Translation: CASSAGQGRGQPQHF.

The rearrangement uses TRBV25-1 and TRBJ2-3; tentatively, D is TRBD1 or TRBD2 (6 bases each). The length of the CDR3 is 15 residues. V was pared by 3 bases and J by 4 bases, with 14 bases between. Germline V CDR1 and CDR2: MGHDK, SYGVNS. This CDR3 reads CASSDSRRGADTQYF. For the CDR3, the DNA is TGTGCCAGCAGTGACTCGAGGAGGGGGGCAGATACGCAGTATTTT.

The V gene is TRBV5-1, the J gene TRBJ2-7; 10 bases map to TRBD1. Germline CDR1 SGHRS, CDR2 YFSETQ. V was clipped by 6 bases and J by 6 bases; unmatched bases: 12. The CDR3 sequence is 15 residues long. The CDR3 loop reads CASTPSGTGASEQYF. CDR3 coding DNA: TGCGCCAGCACGCCTTCCGGGACAGGGGCAAGCGAGCAGTACTTC. The full variable domain, its missing parts supplied by reference TRBV5-1 and TRBJ2-7, is KAGVTQTPRYLIKTRGQQVTLSCSPISGHRSVSWYQQTPGQGLQFLFEYFSETQRNKGNFPGRFSGRQFSNSRSEMNVSTLELGDSALYLCASTPSGTGASEQYFGPGTRLTVT.

This rearrangement joins TRBV10-3 to TRBJ1-1; 7 bases align to TRBD1. In germline, CDR1 is ENHRY, CDR2 SYGVKD. The V gene end was trimmed by 2 bases and the J gene end by 8 bases; junction bases not matched to a gene: 5. The CDR3 has 13 residues. CDR3 DNA sequence: TGTGCCATCAGTGAGCTACAGGGGCCAGAAGCTTTCTTT. Amino acids: CAISELQGPEAFF.

This chain joins TRBV18 and TRBJ2-3, with D perhaps TRBD1 or TRBD2 (5 bases each). Per the germline V gene, CDR1 is KGHSH and CDR2 is LQKENI. This CDR3 region has 14 residues. Trimming pared 1 base from V and 3 bases from J, leaving 8 bases between. Here the CDR3 DNA reads TGTGCCAGCTCACCACTCAGGGAGACAGATACGCAGTATTTT. Its protein product is CASSPLRETDTQYF.